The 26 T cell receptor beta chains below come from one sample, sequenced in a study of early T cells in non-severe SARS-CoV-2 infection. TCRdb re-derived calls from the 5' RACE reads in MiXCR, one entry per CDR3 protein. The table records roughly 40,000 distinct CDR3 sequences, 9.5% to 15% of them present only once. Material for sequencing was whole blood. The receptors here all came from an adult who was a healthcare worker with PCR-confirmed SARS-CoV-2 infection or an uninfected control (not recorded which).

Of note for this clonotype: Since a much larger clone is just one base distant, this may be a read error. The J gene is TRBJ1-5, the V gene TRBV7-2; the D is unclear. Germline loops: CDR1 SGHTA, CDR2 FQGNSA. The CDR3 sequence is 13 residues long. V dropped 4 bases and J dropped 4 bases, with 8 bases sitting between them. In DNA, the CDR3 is TGTGCCAGCAGCTCTCGGCTTAATCAGCCCCAGCATTTT. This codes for CASSSRLNQPQHF.

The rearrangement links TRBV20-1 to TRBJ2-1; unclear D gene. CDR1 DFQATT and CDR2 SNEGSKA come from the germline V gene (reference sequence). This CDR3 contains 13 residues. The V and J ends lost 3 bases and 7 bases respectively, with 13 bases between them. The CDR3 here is CSASPPTKNEQFF. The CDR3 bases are TGCAGTGCTAGTCCGCCAACGAAGAATGAGCAGTTCTTC.

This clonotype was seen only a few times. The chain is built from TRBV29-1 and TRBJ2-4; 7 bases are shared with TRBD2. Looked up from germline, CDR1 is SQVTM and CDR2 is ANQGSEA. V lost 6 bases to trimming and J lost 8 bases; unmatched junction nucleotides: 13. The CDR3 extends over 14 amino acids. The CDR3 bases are TGCAGCGTAGCTTACCTTCAGGGAGGGGACATTCAGTACTTC. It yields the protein CSVAYLQGGDIQYF.

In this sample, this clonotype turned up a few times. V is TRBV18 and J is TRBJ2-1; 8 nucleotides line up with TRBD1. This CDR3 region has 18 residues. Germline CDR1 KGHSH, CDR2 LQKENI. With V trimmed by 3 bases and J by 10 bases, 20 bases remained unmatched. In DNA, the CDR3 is TGTGCCAGCTCACCCTCGACAGGGGAGAAAATATTTTTGGGAGAGCAGTTCTTC. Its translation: CASSPSTGEKIFLGEQFF.

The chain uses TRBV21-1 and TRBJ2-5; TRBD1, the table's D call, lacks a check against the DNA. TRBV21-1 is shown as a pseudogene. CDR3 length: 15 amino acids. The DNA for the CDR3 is TGTGCCAGCAGCAAAGCAGTCGGGGGACCAGAGACCCAGTACTTC. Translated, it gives CASSKAVGGPETQYF.

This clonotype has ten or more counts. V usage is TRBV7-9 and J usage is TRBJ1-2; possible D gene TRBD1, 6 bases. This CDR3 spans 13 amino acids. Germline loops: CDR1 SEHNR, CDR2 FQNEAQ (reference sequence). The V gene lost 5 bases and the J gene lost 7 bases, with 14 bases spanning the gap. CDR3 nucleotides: TGTGCCAGCAGCCGAGGACAGTTTGGTGGCTACACCTTC. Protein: CASSRGQFGGYTF.

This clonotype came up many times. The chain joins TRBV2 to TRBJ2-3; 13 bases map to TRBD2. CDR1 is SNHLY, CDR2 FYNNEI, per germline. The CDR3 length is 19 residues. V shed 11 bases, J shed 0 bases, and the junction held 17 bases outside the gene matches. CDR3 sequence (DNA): TGTGCCGCCAGGGGGACTAGCGGGGACTCAAACCCTAGCACAGATACGCAGTATTTT. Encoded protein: CAARGTSGDSNPSTDTQYF.

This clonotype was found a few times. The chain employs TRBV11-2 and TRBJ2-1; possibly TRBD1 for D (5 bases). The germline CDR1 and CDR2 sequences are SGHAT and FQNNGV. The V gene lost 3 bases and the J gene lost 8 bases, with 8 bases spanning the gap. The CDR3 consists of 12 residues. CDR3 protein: CASSFQGDEQFF. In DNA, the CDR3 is TGTGCCAGCAGCTTTCAGGGTGATGAGCAGTTCTTC.

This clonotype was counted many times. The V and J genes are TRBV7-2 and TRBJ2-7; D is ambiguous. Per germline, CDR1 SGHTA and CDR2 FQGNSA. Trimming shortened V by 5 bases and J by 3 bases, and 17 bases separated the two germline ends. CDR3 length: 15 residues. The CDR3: CASSPVGVPYYEQYF. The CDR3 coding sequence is TGTGCCAGCAGCCCCGTTGGGGTGCCGTACTACGAGCAGTACTTC.

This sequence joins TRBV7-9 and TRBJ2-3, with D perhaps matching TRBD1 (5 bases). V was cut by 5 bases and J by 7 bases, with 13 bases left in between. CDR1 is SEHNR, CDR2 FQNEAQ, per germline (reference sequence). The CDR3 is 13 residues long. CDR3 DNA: TGTGCCAGCAGCCTCCAGGGTACACATACGCAGTATTTT. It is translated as CASSLQGTHTQYF.

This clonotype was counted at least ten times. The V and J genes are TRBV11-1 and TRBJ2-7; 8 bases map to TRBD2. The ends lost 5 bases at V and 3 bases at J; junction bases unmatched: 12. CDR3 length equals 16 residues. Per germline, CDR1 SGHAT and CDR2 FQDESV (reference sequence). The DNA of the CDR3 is TGTGCCAGCAGCCACTTTTTGGGACTAGGGTACTACGAGCAGTACTTC. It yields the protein CASSHFLGLGYYEQYF.

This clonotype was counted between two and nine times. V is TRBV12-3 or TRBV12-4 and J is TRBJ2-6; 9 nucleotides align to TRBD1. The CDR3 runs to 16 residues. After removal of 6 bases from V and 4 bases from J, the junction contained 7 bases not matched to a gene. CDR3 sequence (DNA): TGTGCCAGCAGAAATGGGACAGGGCCCGGGGCCAACGTCCTGACTTTC. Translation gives CASRNGTGPGANVLTF.

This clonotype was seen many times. This CDR3 is CASSQDRGENEQFF. DNA of the CDR3: TGTGCCAGCAGCCAAGATCGCGGAGAAAATGAGCAGTTCTTC. The chain has TRBV4-2 and TRBJ2-1, with D hard to call. The V end lost 0 bases, the J end lost 7 bases, and 10 bases lay between the germline ends. The CDR3 loop spans 14 amino acids. In germline, CDR1 is LGHNA, CDR2 YNFKEQ.

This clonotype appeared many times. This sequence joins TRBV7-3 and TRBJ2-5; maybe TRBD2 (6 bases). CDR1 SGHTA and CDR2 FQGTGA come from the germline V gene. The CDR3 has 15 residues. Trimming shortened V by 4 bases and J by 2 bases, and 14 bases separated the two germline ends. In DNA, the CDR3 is TGTGCCAGCAGCTCCGGCAAGGGAGGACAAGAGACCCAGTACTTC. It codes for CASSSGKGGQETQYF.

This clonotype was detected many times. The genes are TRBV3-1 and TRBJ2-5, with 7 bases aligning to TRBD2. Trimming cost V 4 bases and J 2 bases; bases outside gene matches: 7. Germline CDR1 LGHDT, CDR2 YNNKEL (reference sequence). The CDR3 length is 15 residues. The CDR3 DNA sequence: TGTGCCAGCAGCCCACGGGAAGCGGGGCAAGAGACCCAGTACTTC. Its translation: CASSPREAGQETQYF.

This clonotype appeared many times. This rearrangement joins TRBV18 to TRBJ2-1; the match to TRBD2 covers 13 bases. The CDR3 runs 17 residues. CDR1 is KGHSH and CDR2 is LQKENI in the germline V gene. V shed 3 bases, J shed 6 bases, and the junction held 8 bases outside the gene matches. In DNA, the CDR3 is TGTGCCAGCTCACCCTACCCAAGGACTAGCGGGGGCAATGAGCAGTTCTTC. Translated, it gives CASSPYPRTSGGNEQFF.

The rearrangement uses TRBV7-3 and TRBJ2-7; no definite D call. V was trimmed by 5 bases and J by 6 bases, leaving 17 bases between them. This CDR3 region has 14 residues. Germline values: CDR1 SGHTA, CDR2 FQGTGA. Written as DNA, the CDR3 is TGTGCCAGCAGCCCGAAGCCAGGATCAAGCGAGCAGTACTTC. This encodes CASSPKPGSSEQYF.

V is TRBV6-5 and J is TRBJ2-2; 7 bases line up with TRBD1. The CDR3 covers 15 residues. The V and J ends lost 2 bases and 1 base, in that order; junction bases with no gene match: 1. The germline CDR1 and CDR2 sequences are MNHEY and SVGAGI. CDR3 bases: TGTGCCAGCAGTTACAGGGGGCTGAACACCGGGGAGCTGTTTTTT. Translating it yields CASSYRGLNTGELFF.

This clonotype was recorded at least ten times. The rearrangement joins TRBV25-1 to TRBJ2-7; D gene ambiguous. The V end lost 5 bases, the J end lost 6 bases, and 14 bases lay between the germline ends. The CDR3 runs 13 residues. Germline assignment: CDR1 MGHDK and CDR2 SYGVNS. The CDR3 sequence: CASSPLGAFEQYF. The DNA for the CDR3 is TGTGCCAGCAGTCCACTTGGAGCCTTCGAGCAGTACTTC.

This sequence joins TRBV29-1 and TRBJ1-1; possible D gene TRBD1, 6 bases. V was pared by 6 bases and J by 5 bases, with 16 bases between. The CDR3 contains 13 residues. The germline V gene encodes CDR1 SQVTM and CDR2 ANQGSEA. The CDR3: CSVGRGARTEAFF. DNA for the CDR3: TGCAGCGTCGGAAGGGGGGCGCGGACTGAAGCTTTCTTT. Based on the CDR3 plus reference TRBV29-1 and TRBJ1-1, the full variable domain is SAVISQKPSRDICQRGTSLTIQCQVDSQVTMMFWYRQQPGQSLTLIATANQGSEATYESGFVIDKFPISRPNLTFSTLTVSNMSPEDSSIYLCSVGRGARTEAFFGQGTRLTVV.

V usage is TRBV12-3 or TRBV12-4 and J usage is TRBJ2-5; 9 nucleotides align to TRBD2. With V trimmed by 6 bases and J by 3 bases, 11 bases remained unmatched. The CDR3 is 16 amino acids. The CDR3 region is CASRPPTSGPEETQYF. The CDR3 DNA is TGTGCCAGCAGGCCGCCCACTAGCGGGCCAGAAGAGACCCAGTACTTC.

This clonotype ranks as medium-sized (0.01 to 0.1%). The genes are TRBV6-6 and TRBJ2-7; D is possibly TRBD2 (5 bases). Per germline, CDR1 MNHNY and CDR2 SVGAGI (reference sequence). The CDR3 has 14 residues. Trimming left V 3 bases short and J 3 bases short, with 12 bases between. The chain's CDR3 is CASSYDRDDYEQYF. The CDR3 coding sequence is TGTGCCAGCAGTTATGACCGGGATGACTACGAGCAGTACTTC.

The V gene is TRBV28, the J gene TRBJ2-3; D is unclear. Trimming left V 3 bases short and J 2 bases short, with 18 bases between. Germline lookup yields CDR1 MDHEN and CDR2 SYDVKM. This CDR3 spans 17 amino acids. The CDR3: CASSFGVATVTTDTQYF. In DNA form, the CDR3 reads TGTGCCAGCAGTTTCGGCGTGGCTACTGTTACCACAGATACGCAGTATTTT.

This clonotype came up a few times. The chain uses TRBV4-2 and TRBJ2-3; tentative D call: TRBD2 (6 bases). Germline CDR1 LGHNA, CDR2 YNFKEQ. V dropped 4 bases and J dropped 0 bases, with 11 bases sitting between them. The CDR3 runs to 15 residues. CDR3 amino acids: CASSLTGTSTDTQYF. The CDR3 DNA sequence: TGTGCCAGCAGCCTAACCGGGACTAGCACAGATACGCAGTATTTT.

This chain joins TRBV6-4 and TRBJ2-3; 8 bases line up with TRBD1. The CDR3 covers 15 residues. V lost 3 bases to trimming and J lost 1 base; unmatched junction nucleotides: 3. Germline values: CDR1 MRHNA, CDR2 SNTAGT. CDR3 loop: CASSEEDRGTDTQYF. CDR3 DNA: TGTGCCAGCAGTGAGGAGGACAGGGGCACAGATACGCAGTATTTT.

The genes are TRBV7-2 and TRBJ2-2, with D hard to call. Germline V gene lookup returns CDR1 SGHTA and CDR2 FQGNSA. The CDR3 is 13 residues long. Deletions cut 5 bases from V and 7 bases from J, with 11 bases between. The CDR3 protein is CASSRQRGGELFF. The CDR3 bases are TGTGCCAGCAGCCGCCAGCGAGGCGGGGAGCTGTTTTTT. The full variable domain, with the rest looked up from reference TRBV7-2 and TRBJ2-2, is GAGVSQSPSNKVTEKGKDVELRCDPISGHTALYWYRQSLGQGLEFLIYFQGNSAPDKSGLPSDRFSAERTGGSVSTLTIQRTQQEDSAVYLCASSRQRGGELFFGEGSRLTVL.